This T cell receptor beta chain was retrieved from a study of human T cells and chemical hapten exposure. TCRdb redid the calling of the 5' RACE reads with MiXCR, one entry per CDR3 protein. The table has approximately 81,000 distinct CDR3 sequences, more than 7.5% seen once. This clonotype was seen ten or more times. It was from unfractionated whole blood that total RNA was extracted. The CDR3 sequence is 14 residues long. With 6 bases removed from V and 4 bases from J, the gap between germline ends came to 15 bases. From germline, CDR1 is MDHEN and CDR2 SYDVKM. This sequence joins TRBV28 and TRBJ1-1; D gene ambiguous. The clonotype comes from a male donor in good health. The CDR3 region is CASSPQAVATEAFF. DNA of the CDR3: TGTGCCAGCAGCCCCCAAGCGGTAGCCACTGAAGCTTTCTTT.